The entry below gives a single T cell receptor beta chain sequence along with its context. It lacks a known antigen. Qualities for individual bases were not recorded, and no much larger clone is one base off. Library prep was done by the immunoSEQ multiplex PCR assay. Here the immuneACCESS table is served through TCRdb, limited to in-frame sequences with V and J called. Missing clones are a known gap in these copies; in checked studies unresolved V genes cover under half, and the rest lacks a known reason. The sample table holds 33,000 or so clones, of which roughly 91% were seen once. Under 5% of the sample goes to the ten largest clones. Clipping removes 3 bases from V and 1 base from J, with 8 as the unmatched junction base count. Taken from the germline V gene, the CDR1 and CDR2 loops are LGHNA and YSLEER. The CDR3 runs 16 residues from the cysteine to the phenylalanine. Only CDR3 DNA remains: 48 bases, in frame from the first base.

These data originate in a study of T cell changes during pregnancy in multiple sclerosis (dated by TCRdb to between 2018 and 2021). For the wider study: Changes in the T cell repertoire over the course of pregnancy were examined in this study in women with multiple sclerosis.

The rearranged chain carries TRBV4-3 and TRBJ1-1; TRBD1 agrees with 7 junctional bases. The sequencing used CD8+ T cells from peripheral blood mononuclear cells, collected in the second trimester of pregnancy. The sequence derives from a female donor in good health, enrolled as a control in a pregnancy study. The DNA sequence is TGCGCCAGCAGCCAGGATAACAGGGGACCGAACACTGAAGCTTTCTTT. Its translation reads: CASSQDNRGPNTEAFF.